This passage covers 16 T cell receptor beta chains from one sample sequenced in a study of T cell responses to AZD1222 COVID-19 vaccine. Generated by immunoSEQ multiplex PCR, the TCRdb table keeps only in-frame clones and is missing some. The sample yields under 35,000 clones, around 88% seen once. The material sequenced was peripheral blood, taken on day 0 of AZD1222 vaccination. Every receptor here comes from an adult in good health.

The chain uses TRBV7-8 and TRBJ1-2, with TRBD1 identical over 8 bases. The length of the CDR3 is 16 residues. V lost 2 bases and J lost 4; bases outside the gene matches: 9. Germline-derived CDR1 and CDR2 are SGHVS and FQNEAQ. DNA of the CDR3: TGTGCCAGCAGCTTAAGGCGGCCAGGGGGCGTCTATGGCTACACCTTC. This codes for CASSLRRPGGVYGYTF.

The chain employs TRBV5-1 and TRBJ2-1; TRBD2 agrees at 10 bases. V lost 1 base to trimming and J lost 4 bases; unmatched junction nucleotides: 5. Germline V gene lookup returns CDR1 SGHRS and CDR2 YFSETQ. The length of the CDR3 is 16 residues. The CDR3 nucleotides read TGCGCCAGCAGCTTGCTAGCGGGAGCAGTGTACAATGAGCAGTTCTTC. It translates to CASSLLAGAVYNEQFF.

This chain links TRBV12-3 or TRBV12-4 with TRBJ2-2; D is unclear. Trimming took off 1 base at V and 7 bases at J, with 7 bases between the two ends. This CDR3 has 13 amino acids. CDR3 residues: CASSLDRFGELFF. Here the CDR3 DNA reads TGTGCCAGCAGTTTAGACCGTTTCGGGGAGCTGTTTTTT.

The chain combines TRBV7-2 with TRBJ2-5; weak D call: TRBD2 (5 bases). Germline assignment: CDR1 SGHTA and CDR2 FQGNSA. The CDR3 has 15 residues. Trimming cost V 2 bases and J 2 bases, with 12 bases left between them. CDR3 residues: CASSLPGVRQETQYF. CDR3 sequence (DNA): TGTGCCAGCAGCTTACCCGGGGTACGGCAAGAGACCCAGTACTTC.

V usage is TRBV6-5 and J usage is TRBJ1-2; 8 bases line up with TRBD1. Trimming at V came to 8 bases and at J to 6 bases, leaving 5 bases not matched to a gene. CDR3 length: 12 residues. CDR1 is MNHEY and CDR2 is SVGAGI in the germline V gene. CDR3 DNA: TGTGCCAGCTGGACAGGGTACGATGGCTACACCTTC. Translated, it gives CASWTGYDGYTF.

The V gene is TRBV7-3, the J gene TRBJ2-3, with D maybe TRBD2 (5 bases). In germline, CDR1 is SGHTA, CDR2 FQGTGA. CDR3 length: 15 amino acids. V gave up 3 bases and J gave up 0 bases, with 10 bases separating them. The CDR3 coding sequence is TGTGCCAGCAGCTTTAATCCGGGGAGCACAGATACGCAGTATTTT. Translating gives CASSFNPGSTDTQYF.

CDR3 bases: TGCGCCAGCAGCCAGACCACTAGCGGGAGCCTGACAGATACGCAGTATTTT. This codes for CASSQTTSGSLTDTQYF. The V gene is TRBV4-1, the J gene TRBJ2-3, with 11 bases identical to TRBD2. Per germline, CDR1 MGHRA and CDR2 YSYEKL. Trimming cost V 3 bases and J 3 bases; bases outside gene matches: 8. The CDR3 sequence is 17 residues long.

The table lists this clone with a few counts. The chain links TRBV6-1 to TRBJ2-5; the D is unclear. The V end was cut by 3 bases, the J end by 5 bases, with 10 bases between. Looked up from germline, CDR1 is MNHNS and CDR2 is SASEGT. This CDR3 contains 13 residues. The chain's CDR3 is CASSEIGQETQYF. The CDR3, as DNA: TGTGCCAGCAGTGAGATCGGCCAGGAGACCCAGTACTTC.

This clone was recorded only once. The genes are TRBV28 and TRBJ1-1, with D possibly being TRBD1 (6 bases). CDR1 MDHEN and CDR2 SYDVKM come from the germline V gene. Trimming cost V 8 bases and J 0 bases, with 16 bases left between them. The CDR3 is 15 residues long. CDR3 in amino acids: CASGPGGRMNTEAFF. The CDR3 DNA reads TGTGCCAGCGGCCCCGGGGGGCGCATGAACACTGAAGCTTTCTTT.

This chain links TRBV11-2 with TRBJ1-6, with a weak D call TRBD1 (5 bases). CDR1 SGHAT and CDR2 FQNNGV come from the germline V gene. Trimming cost V 0 bases and J 7 bases, with 10 bases left between them. This CDR3 spans 15 amino acids. The DNA of the CDR3 is TGTGCCAGCAGCTTAGATCCAGGGCCCAATTCACCCCTCCACTTT. Residues: CASSLDPGPNSPLHF. Filled out from reference TRBV11-2 and TRBJ1-6, the complete variable domain reads EAGVAQSPRYKIIEKRQSVAFWCNPISGHATLYWYQQILGQGPKLLIQFQNNGVVDDSQLPKDRFSAERLKGVDSTLKIQPAKLEDSAVYLCASSLDPGPNSPLHFGNGTRLTVT.

This sequence joins TRBV19 and TRBJ2-1, with a tentative D call TRBD2 (5 bases). Germline assignment: CDR1 LNHDA and CDR2 SQIVND (reference sequence). Between the trimmed V and J ends, which lost 3 bases and 0 bases, there was a span of 6 bases. The CDR3 runs 14 residues. CDR3 residues: CASSIGDSYNEQFF. CDR3 nucleotides: TGTGCCAGTAGTATCGGGGACTCCTACAATGAGCAGTTCTTC. Looking up the rest from reference TRBV19 and TRBJ2-1 gives the full variable domain: DGGITQSPKYLFRKEGQNVTLSCEQNLNHDAMYWYRQDPGQGLRLIYYSQIVNDFQKGDIAEGYSVSREKKESFPLTVTSAQKNPTAFYLCASSIGDSYNEQFFGPGTRLTVL.

This clone was recorded a few times. The chain is built from TRBV28 and TRBJ1-4, with no clear D. V was trimmed by 6 bases and J by 6 bases, leaving 8 bases between them. Germline CDR1 reads MDHEN; CDR2 reads SYDVKM. CDR3 length equals 12 residues. The CDR3 here is CASSRTHEKLFF. The CDR3 DNA reads as TGTGCCAGCAGCCGGACGCATGAAAAACTGTTTTTT.

DNA of the CDR3: TGTGCCAGTAGTATGTATGACAGGAACTATGGCTACACCTTC. Encoded protein: CASSMYDRNYGYTF. The V call is TRBV19, the J call TRBJ1-2, with TRBD1 as a possible D gene (6 bases). Germline V CDR1 and CDR2: LNHDA, SQIVND (reference sequence). Between the trimmed V and J ends, which lost 3 bases and 2 bases, there was a span of 10 bases. The CDR3 contains 14 residues.

This clone has a handful of counts. The rearrangement links TRBV6-2 or TRBV6-3 to TRBJ1-6; 7 bases line up with TRBD1. This CDR3 is 17 amino acids long. Losses at the gene ends were 6 bases for V and 0 bases for J; bases not matched to a gene: 8. Per the germline V gene, CDR1 is MNHEY and CDR2 is SVGEGT. Here the CDR3 reads CASSPRQGGSYNSPLHF. The CDR3 DNA reads as TGTGCCAGCAGCCCTCGCCAGGGGGGCTCCTATAATTCACCCCTCCACTTT.

This chain uses TRBV5-1 with TRBJ1-3, with 10 bases aligning to TRBD1. This CDR3 has 16 residues. With 4 bases clipped from V and 0 bases from J, the junction kept 4 bases outside the gene matches. CDR1 SGHRS and CDR2 YFSETQ come from the germline V gene. The CDR3 sequence is CASSRQGANSGNTIYF. For the CDR3, the DNA is TGCGCCAGCAGCCGACAGGGGGCGAACTCTGGAAACACCATATATTTT. Full variable domain (remainder filled in from reference TRBV5-1 and TRBJ1-3): KAGVTQTPRYLIKTRGQQVTLSCSPISGHRSVSWYQQTPGQGLQFLFEYFSETQRNKGNFPGRFSGRQFSNSRSEMNVSTLELGDSALYLCASSRQGANSGNTIYFGEGSWLTVV.

The chain recombines TRBV9 with TRBJ2-1; 8 bases match TRBD2. Germline CDR1 reads SGDLS; CDR2 reads YYNGEE. This CDR3 region has 15 residues. Losses at the gene ends were 3 bases for V and 4 bases for J; bases not matched to a gene: 6. CDR3 amino acids: CASSATSGSYNEQFF. The CDR3 bases are TGTGCCAGCAGCGCCACTAGCGGCAGTTACAATGAGCAGTTCTTC.